The next 16 T cell receptor beta chains were all read from a single sample in a study of blood T cell repertoires in COVID-19. The assay was immunoSEQ multiplex PCR, and TCRdb's table has in-frame clones only and misses some. The data hold 50,000 to 75,000 clones, with about 78% observed a single time. Input material: peripheral blood. Every receptor here comes from a woman older than 75 with acute or convalescent COVID-19.

V usage is TRBV27 and J usage is TRBJ1-6, with unresolved D. Germline loops: CDR1 MNHEY, CDR2 SMNVEV (reference sequence). The CDR3 is made up of 12 amino acids. V gave up 1 base and J gave up 10 bases, with 5 bases separating them. CDR3: CASSLLGSPLHF. DNA for the CDR3: TGTGCCAGCAGTTTATTGGGCTCACCCCTCCACTTT.

J is TRBJ1-2 and V is TRBV6-5; possible D gene TRBD1, 5 bases. The germline V gene has CDR1 MNHEY and CDR2 SVGAGI. Trimming shortened V by 8 bases and J by 8 bases, and 18 bases separated the two germline ends. This CDR3 contains 13 residues. In nucleotides, the CDR3 is TGTGCCAGCTACCGGGGGGGGGAGGCAGGCTACACCTTC. Protein product: CASYRGGEAGYTF.

There are a few counts of this clone. The V call is TRBV30, the J call TRBJ1-4; D unresolved. CDR3 length equals 15 residues. Germline lookup yields CDR1 GTSNPN and CDR2 SVGIG (reference sequence). V lost 2 bases, J lost 7 bases, and 17 bases lay in between. CDR3 in DNA: TGTGCCTGGAGTCACGGGAACAGCCGCGGTGAAAAACTGTTTTTT. The encoded protein is CAWSHGNSRGEKLFF.

This clone was recorded a few times. The chain couples TRBV2 to TRBJ1-5; 9 bases are a match to TRBD1. With 6 bases clipped from V and 2 bases from J, the junction kept 5 bases outside the gene matches. Looked up from germline, CDR1 is SNHLY and CDR2 is FYNNEI. This CDR3 region has 15 residues. The CDR3 nucleotides read TGTGCCAGCAGGGACCGGGACAGGGGCAATCAGCCCCAGCATTTT. It specifies CASRDRDRGNQPQHF.

The rearrangement links TRBV7-9 to TRBJ2-7; the D gene is possibly TRBD1 (5 bases). CDR3 size: 14 residues. CDR1 and CDR2 from the germline V gene are SEHNR and FQNEAQ (reference sequence). The V end lost 1 base, the J end lost 4 bases, and 11 bases lay between the germline ends. CDR3 residues: CASSLGQGMYEQYF. In nucleotides, the CDR3 is TGTGCCAGCAGCTTAGGGCAGGGTATGTACGAGCAGTACTTC.

The V gene is TRBV2, the J gene TRBJ1-2; D remains unclear. This CDR3 is built from 15 residues. Germline V gene lookup returns CDR1 SNHLY and CDR2 FYNNEI. V lost 5 bases and J lost 4, with 17 bases in between. The CDR3 loop is CASSFAGGSSYGYTF. The CDR3 DNA follows: TGTGCCAGCAGTTTTGCCGGAGGGAGCAGCTATGGCTACACCTTC.

This chain links TRBV5-4 with TRBJ2-5; TRBD2 matches 7 bases. The CDR3 has 15 amino acids. Germline-derived CDR1 and CDR2 are SGHNT and YYREEE (reference sequence). J was trimmed by 4 bases and V by 0 bases; bases with no gene match: 6. The CDR3 coding sequence is TGTGCCAGCAGCTTGGGGGCGGGAGCTGGAGAGACCCAGTACTTC. Its protein product is CASSLGAGAGETQYF.

This clone occurred once. The chain is built from TRBV5-5 and TRBJ2-7; 7 bases map to TRBD1. Germline V gene sequence: CDR1 SGHKS, CDR2 YYEKEE (reference sequence). The CDR3 is 15 residues long. The V gene end was trimmed by 0 bases and the J gene end by 2 bases; junction bases not matched to a gene: 5. In DNA form, the CDR3 reads TGTGCCAGCAGCTTGGACAGGGGCGGAGCCTACGAGCAGTACTTC. This translates into CASSLDRGGAYEQYF. Using reference TRBV5-5 and TRBJ2-7 for the parts outside the CDR3, the full variable domain is DAGVTQSPTHLIKTRGQQVTLRCSPISGHKSVSWYQQVLGQGPQFIFQYYEKEERGRGNFPDRFSARQFPNYSSELNVNALLLGDSALYLCASSLDRGGAYEQYFGPGTRLTVT.

The V gene is TRBV2, the J gene TRBJ2-6; 8 nucleotides agree with TRBD1. Trimming cost V 6 bases and J 4 bases; bases outside gene matches: 5. The CDR3 has 15 residues. CDR1 and CDR2 from the germline V gene are SNHLY and FYNNEI. CDR3 sequence reads: CASSWTGSGANVLTF. The CDR3, as DNA: TGTGCCAGCAGCTGGACAGGGTCCGGGGCCAACGTCCTGACTTTC.

This clone was recorded only once. The chain uses TRBV10-3 and TRBJ2-3; TRBD2 matches 10 bases. Germline V gene sequence: CDR1 ENHRY, CDR2 SYGVKD. After removal of 8 bases from V and 5 bases from J, the junction contained 7 bases not matched to a gene. This CDR3 has 14 amino acids. The CDR3 spells CAIGLAEGGDTQYF. The CDR3 DNA reads as TGTGCCATCGGACTAGCGGAGGGCGGAGATACGCAGTATTTT.

The chain carries TRBV6-5 and TRBJ2-1, with TRBD1 as a possible D gene (5 bases). CDR3 length equals 15 residues. Germline CDR1 reads MNHEY; CDR2 reads SVGAGI. The germline V and J ends were trimmed by 0 bases and 4 bases, with 10 bases remaining between them. CDR3 coding DNA: TGTGCCAGCAGTTACTCGAAGGGGAATTACAATGAGCAGTTCTTC. Amino acid sequence: CASSYSKGNYNEQFF.

V is TRBV28 and J is TRBJ2-3, with a weak D call TRBD2 (6 bases). V lost 6 bases and J lost 14, with 24 bases in between. CDR1 is MDHEN and CDR2 is SYDVKM in the germline V gene. The CDR3 consists of 14 residues. The CDR3 reads CASSPGLTRAWRYF. Written as DNA, the CDR3 is TGTGCCAGCAGCCCAGGACTAACTCGCGCCTGGCGGTATTTT.

The rearrangement uses TRBV5-1 and TRBJ2-3; 11 nucleotides agree with TRBD2. Germline lookup yields CDR1 SGHRS and CDR2 YFSETQ. The CDR3 consists of 17 residues. V lost 1 base, J lost 3 bases, and 7 bases stayed unmatched. This CDR3 is CASSLLVAGGYTDTQYF. The CDR3 region has the DNA TGCGCCAGCAGCTTGTTGGTAGCGGGAGGGTATACAGATACGCAGTATTTT.

This rearrangement joins TRBV5-8 to TRBJ2-5, with no clear D. The germline V gene has CDR1 SGHTS and CDR2 YDEGEE. The CDR3 covers 15 residues. Trimming stripped 0 bases from V and 5 bases from J, with 14 bases between. The CDR3 DNA reads as TGTGCCAGCAGCTTGGAGCAGAGGCCAACGGAGACCCAGTACTTC. This encodes CASSLEQRPTETQYF.

The chain is built from TRBV6-5 and TRBJ1-3; TRBD1 might be the D (5 bases). The CDR3 sequence is 14 residues long. CDR1 and CDR2 from the germline V gene are MNHEY and SVGAGI. Trimming cost V 6 bases and J 0 bases, with 9 bases left between them. CDR3 coding DNA: TGTGCCAGCAGGATACAGGACTCTGGAAACACCATATATTTT. Translated: CASRIQDSGNTIYF.

This sequence joins TRBV4-2 and TRBJ2-2, with TRBD1 identical over 12 bases. CDR1 and CDR2 (germline): LGHNA, YNFKEQ. The CDR3 contains 16 residues. Unmatched junction bases numbered 9, after V lost 8 bases and J lost 5 bases. CDR3 nucleotide sequence: TGTGCCAGCTGGGGTCCGGGACAGGGGGCGACCGGGGAGCTGTTTTTT. Encoded protein: CASWGPGQGATGELFF.